Each of the 32 T cell receptor beta chains below was sequenced from the same sample in a study of blood T cell repertoires in COVID-19. Generated by immunoSEQ multiplex PCR, the TCRdb table keeps only in-frame clones and is missing some. The table lists fewer than 110,000 clones, over 75% of them singletons, with roughly 12% in the top ten. Sequenced input: peripheral blood. The receptors were sampled from a woman aged 30 to 39 with acute or convalescent COVID-19.

The V gene is TRBV5-5, the J gene TRBJ1-1; the match to TRBD1 covers 8 bases. Unmatched junction bases numbered 3, after V lost 4 bases and J lost 4 bases. CDR1 and CDR2 from the germline V gene are SGHKS and YYEKEE (reference sequence). The CDR3 totals 13 residues. CDR3 amino acids: CASSPQGATEAFF. CDR3 bases: TGTGCCAGCAGCCCCCAGGGGGCCACTGAAGCTTTCTTT.

This chain uses TRBV14 with TRBJ2-7; the match to TRBD2 covers 12 bases. V shed 3 bases, J shed 7 bases, and the junction held 13 bases outside the gene matches. There are 17 residues in the CDR3. Germline-derived CDR1 and CDR2 are SGHDN and FVKESK. The CDR3: CASSQLTSGGTLREQYF. The CDR3 DNA sequence: TGTGCCAGCAGCCAGCTCACTAGCGGGGGGACCCTACGTGAGCAGTACTTC.

The chain joins TRBV11-3 to TRBJ2-3, with 13 bases lining up with TRBD2. With 6 bases clipped from V and 8 bases from J, the junction kept 5 bases outside the gene matches. From germline, CDR1 is SGHNT and CDR2 YENEEA. The CDR3 is made up of 14 amino acids. CDR3 loop: CASSGLAGATTQYF. In DNA form, the CDR3 reads TGTGCCAGCAGTGGACTAGCGGGGGCAACTACGCAGTATTTT.

The chain uses TRBV7-2 and TRBJ1-2; no firm D call. The V and J ends lost 3 bases and 4 bases respectively, with 9 bases between them. The CDR3 runs to 13 residues. CDR1 and CDR2 from the germline V gene are SGHTA and FQGNSA. The CDR3 reads CASSLVTAYGYTF. DNA of the CDR3: TGTGCCAGCAGCTTGGTTACAGCCTATGGCTACACCTTC.

The genes are TRBV15 and TRBJ1-5; D uncertain. This CDR3 comprises 14 residues. In germline, CDR1 is LNHNV, CDR2 YYDKDF (reference sequence). Trimming stripped 5 bases from V and 0 bases from J, with 8 bases between. The CDR3 DNA sequence: TGTGCCACCAGCGAGGGCCCTAGCAATCAGCCCCAGCATTTT. Protein sequence: CATSEGPSNQPQHF.

The chain has TRBV5-1 and TRBJ2-1; D ambiguous. CDR3 length equals 12 residues. Trimming took 4 bases from V and 8 from J, leaving 10 bases between them. Germline V gives CDR1 SGHRS, CDR2 YFSETQ. CDR3 DNA sequence: TGCGCCAGCAGCCCCGACCGGGATGAGCAGTTCTTC. Protein: CASSPDRDEQFF.

The rearrangement links TRBV5-1 to TRBJ2-6, with 8 bases aligning to TRBD1. There are 16 residues in the CDR3. The germline V gene encodes CDR1 SGHRS and CDR2 YFSETQ. V lost 5 bases to trimming and J lost 2 bases; unmatched junction nucleotides: 6. CDR3 bases: TGCGCCAGCAGGCCTACAGGGGGAGCTGGGGCCAACGTCCTGACTTTC. Its translation: CASRPTGGAGANVLTF.

The chain combines TRBV7-2 with TRBJ1-3; D is perhaps TRBD1 (5 bases). Germline V gene data show CDR1 as SGHTA and CDR2 as FQGNSA. Trimming removed 5 bases at V and 4 bases at J, with 15 bases between. The CDR3 has 15 residues. The CDR3 is CASSLGGVSGNTIYF. For the CDR3, the DNA is TGTGCCAGCAGCCTCGGAGGGGTATCCGGAAACACCATATATTTT. Filled out from reference TRBV7-2 and TRBJ1-3, the complete variable domain reads GAGVSQSPSNKVTEKGKDVELRCDPISGHTALYWYRQSLGQGLEFLIYFQGNSAPDKSGLPSDRFSAERTGGSVSTLTIQRTQQEDSAVYLCASSLGGVSGNTIYFGEGSWLTVV.

The chain links TRBV27 to TRBJ1-3, with TRBD1 as a possible D gene (5 bases). Germline V gene data show CDR1 as MNHEY and CDR2 as SMNVEV (reference sequence). Trimming cost V 5 bases and J 4 bases, with 12 bases left between them. The CDR3 runs to 14 residues. CDR3 loop: CASSPRQSGNTIYF. CDR3 nucleotide sequence: TGTGCCAGCAGTCCAAGACAGTCCGGAAACACCATATATTTT.

The gene calls are TRBV6-5 and TRBJ1-5; D uncertain. From germline, CDR1 is MNHEY and CDR2 SVGAGI. Deletions cut 8 bases from V and 0 bases from J, with 11 bases between. This CDR3 has 14 amino acids. The CDR3 spells CASGRPYSNQPQHF. The CDR3 bases are TGTGCCAGCGGGAGGCCTTATAGCAATCAGCCCCAGCATTTT.

J is TRBJ2-3 and V is TRBV5-1; a possible D gene is TRBD1 (5 bases). Trimming took off 3 bases at V and 5 bases at J, with 16 bases between the two ends. This CDR3 spans 15 amino acids. CDR1 SGHRS and CDR2 YFSETQ come from the germline V gene. In nucleotides, the CDR3 is TGCGCCAGCAGCTGGAGTACCAGGGCAGAAGATACGCAGTATTTT. Protein: CASSWSTRAEDTQYF.

This chain joins TRBV5-1 and TRBJ1-2, with a weak D call TRBD1 (6 bases). V was clipped by 4 bases and J by 5 bases, with 18 bases between them. The CDR3 is 15 amino acids. Germline CDR1 SGHRS, CDR2 YFSETQ. The CDR3 reads CASSEGDELRYGYTF. The CDR3 DNA is TGCGCCAGCAGCGAGGGGGACGAACTGAGGTATGGCTACACCTTC.

The chain couples TRBV2 to TRBJ1-5; D is unclear. Per the germline V gene, CDR1 is SNHLY and CDR2 is FYNNEI. This CDR3 comprises 15 residues. V dropped 6 bases and J dropped 0 bases, with 12 bases sitting between them. DNA of the CDR3: TGTGCCAGCAGCATAAACAGCTATAGCAATCAGCCCCAGCATTTT. Protein product: CASSINSYSNQPQHF.

The chain uses TRBV6-1 and TRBJ1-5; no clear D. Trimming removed 2 bases at V and 1 base at J, with 21 bases between. Looked up from germline, CDR1 is MNHNS and CDR2 is SASEGT. The CDR3 loop spans 19 amino acids. The CDR3 DNA reads TGTGCCAGCAGTGAAAGAGTGTACCGGCCCTTGGAGAGCAATCAGCCCCAGCATTTT. Its translation is CASSERVYRPLESNQPQHF.

The V and J genes are TRBV5-6 and TRBJ1-6, with 8 bases that match TRBD1. Germline CDR1 is SGHDT and CDR2 is YYEEEE. The CDR3 sequence is 17 residues long. Trimming took 2 bases from V and 0 from J; bases not matched to a gene: 4. CDR3 sequence reads: CASSLWTGSSYNSPLHF. The CDR3 DNA reads TGTGCCAGCAGCTTATGGACAGGGAGCTCCTATAATTCACCCCTCCACTTT.

The chain links TRBV5-1 to TRBJ2-1; 11 bases line up with TRBD2. V lost 5 bases, J lost 6 bases, and 7 bases stayed unmatched. Germline loops: CDR1 SGHRS, CDR2 YFSETQ. The CDR3 consists of 15 residues. CDR3 in DNA: TGCGCCAGCAGGCCTAGCGGGGGGCTTTTCAATGAGCAGTTCTTC. This gives the protein CASRPSGGLFNEQFF.

This rearrangement joins TRBV5-6 to TRBJ1-2; 7 bases map to TRBD1. Germline CDR1 SGHDT, CDR2 YYEEEE. J was trimmed by 4 bases and V by 2 bases; bases with no gene match: 11. This CDR3 is 16 amino acids long. The CDR3 here is CASSFSLGDSPYGYTF. In DNA, the CDR3 is TGTGCCAGCAGCTTTTCCCTGGGGGACAGCCCCTATGGCTACACCTTC.

In DNA, the CDR3 is TGCGCCAGCAGCACCGGACAGGGCTATAATTCACCCCTCCACTTT. Encoded protein: CASSTGQGYNSPLHF. V is TRBV5-1 and J is TRBJ1-6; the match to TRBD1 covers 8 bases. V gave up 4 bases and J gave up 3 bases; unmatched junction bases: 3. The CDR3 sequence is 15 residues long. Germline assignment: CDR1 SGHRS and CDR2 YFSETQ.

CDR3 bases: TGTGCCAGCAGTTACTCGATAAGCGGGCCAGGTGGCTACACCTTC. It translates to CASSYSISGPGGYTF. The rearrangement uses TRBV6-5 and TRBJ1-2, with D unresolved. The CDR3 length is 15 residues. Germline V gene lookup returns CDR1 MNHEY and CDR2 SVGAGI. Trimming removed 0 bases from V and 7 bases from J, with 15 bases in between.

V and J are TRBV27 and TRBJ1-1, with TRBD1 identical over 9 bases. The germline gives CDR1 MNHEY, CDR2 SMNVEV (reference sequence). The CDR3 runs to 14 residues. Trimming removed 4 bases from V and 5 bases from J; junction bases left unmatched: 5. CDR3 sequence (DNA): TGTGCCAGCAGTTCGACAGGGGGGATAACTGAAGCTTTCTTT. Amino acids: CASSSTGGITEAFF.

The rearrangement joins TRBV13 to TRBJ2-7; possibly TRBD1 for D (6 bases). CDR3 size: 15 residues. V was cut by 6 bases and J by 2 bases, with 17 bases left in between. The germline V gene encodes CDR1 PRHDT and CDR2 FYEKMQ (reference sequence). CDR3 nucleotide sequence: TGTGCCAGCAGTCGTCCAGGGGAGAGCACCTACGAGCAGTACTTC. The encoded protein is CASSRPGESTYEQYF. Based on the CDR3 plus reference TRBV13 and TRBJ2-7, the full variable domain is AAGVIQSPRHLIKEKRETATLKCYPIPRHDTVYWYQQGPGQDPQFLISFYEKMQSDKGSIPDRFSAQQFSDYHSELNMSSLELGDSALYFCASSRPGESTYEQYFGPGTRLTVT.

The chain employs TRBV3-1 (or the pseudogene TRBV3-2) and TRBJ1-3, with D uncertain. CDR3 length equals 14 residues. V lost 5 bases and J lost 0, with 8 bases in between. The V gene's germline CDR1 is LGHDT and CDR2 YNNKEL (reference sequence). CDR3 region: CASSGLHSGNTIYF. CDR3 coding DNA: TGTGCCAGCAGCGGACTTCACTCTGGAAACACCATATATTTT.

The chain employs TRBV5-1 and TRBJ1-3; TRBD1 is a possible D gene (5 bases). V was trimmed by 2 bases and J by 0 bases, leaving 9 bases between them. The germline CDR1 and CDR2 sequences are SGHRS and YFSETQ. The CDR3 loop spans 15 amino acids. CDR3 in DNA: TGCGCCAGCAGCTTAGCAGGGCTCTCTGGAAACACCATATATTTT. Its protein product is CASSLAGLSGNTIYF.

The chain employs TRBV5-5 and TRBJ2-7; D possibly corresponds to TRBD1 (5 bases). The V end was cut by 0 bases, the J end by 7 bases, with 14 bases between. CDR3 length: 14 amino acids. Germline V gene sequence: CDR1 SGHKS, CDR2 YYEKEE (reference sequence). Written as DNA, the CDR3 is TGTGCCAGCAGCTTGGAAAGGGGCTCGGAGGAGCAGTACTTC. It codes for CASSLERGSEEQYF.

The V and J genes are TRBV24-1 and TRBJ1-1; D is ambiguous. Trimming took 2 bases from V and 5 from J, leaving 14 bases between them. This CDR3 comprises 15 residues. Germline CDR1 reads KGHDR; CDR2 reads SFDVKD. In nucleotides, the CDR3 is TGTGCCACCAGTGATTCGACGCGGGGAGGGACTGAAGCTTTCTTT. Amino acids: CATSDSTRGGTEAFF.

This clone was seen only a few times. No DNA is shown, since the ends of the CDR3 on it are uncertain; the CDR3 is the one TCRdb lists. The rearrangement joins TRBV21-1 to TRBJ2-3; the table gives TRBD2 as D, unverified against the DNA. TRBV21-1 is a recognized pseudogene. Ends included, the CDR3 has 19 residues. This chain's CDR3 is CASSKAYICSGGPTDTQYF.

The V and J genes are TRBV25-1 and TRBJ1-1; possibly TRBD1 for D (6 bases). Trimming removed 4 bases at V and 0 bases at J, with 12 bases between. The CDR3 loop spans 15 amino acids. Germline V gene lookup returns CDR1 MGHDK and CDR2 SYGVNS. CDR3 sequence: CASSGGGHLNTEAFF. The CDR3, as DNA: TGTGCCAGCAGTGGGGGGGGACACCTGAACACTGAAGCTTTCTTT. Looking up the rest from reference TRBV25-1 and TRBJ1-1 gives the full variable domain: EADIYQTPRYLVIGTGKKITLECSQTMGHDKMYWYQQDPGMELHLIHYSYGVNSTEKGDLSSESTVSRIRTEHFPLTLESARPSHTSQYLCASSGGGHLNTEAFFGQGTRLTVV.

This chain links TRBV6-5 with TRBJ2-3; a weak D match, TRBD1 (5 bases). The CDR3 has 14 amino acids. The ends were cut back, 2 bases at V and 5 bases at J, with 11 bases in the middle. Germline CDR1 reads MNHEY; CDR2 reads SVGAGI. CDR3 sequence: CASSYGSGQDTQYF. The CDR3 bases are TGTGCCAGCAGTTACGGGTCAGGACAAGATACGCAGTATTTT.

The chain links TRBV19 to TRBJ2-1; D call uncertain. This CDR3 has 13 amino acids. CDR1 is LNHDA and CDR2 is SQIVND in the germline V gene (reference sequence). With 3 bases removed from V and 7 bases from J, the gap between germline ends came to 10 bases. The CDR3 loop reads CASSIQPGNEQFF. CDR3 nucleotides: TGTGCCAGTAGTATCCAGCCCGGGAATGAGCAGTTCTTC.

The rearrangement uses TRBV5-1 and TRBJ2-1; 11 bases map to TRBD2. V was clipped by 6 bases and J by 7 bases; unmatched bases: 9. CDR3 size: 15 residues. Germline assignment: CDR1 SGHRS and CDR2 YFSETQ. The CDR3 here is CASIALAGGRNEQFF. DNA for the CDR3: TGCGCCAGCATAGCGCTAGCGGGGGGCCGAAATGAGCAGTTCTTC.

V and J are TRBV5-1 and TRBJ2-7; D perhaps matches TRBD1 (5 bases). The CDR3 loop spans 15 amino acids. Germline V gene sequence: CDR1 SGHRS, CDR2 YFSETQ. V lost 0 bases and J 6 bases, leaving 16 bases between the germline ends. Written as DNA, the CDR3 is TGCGCCAGCAGCTTGGGCCCAGGGTTTCCTGCCGAGCAGTACTTC. Translating gives CASSLGPGFPAEQYF.

The rearrangement joins TRBV7-8 to TRBJ1-4; no reliable D call. The CDR3 is 12 residues long. Trimming took off 2 bases at V and 8 bases at J, with 6 bases between the two ends. Per germline, CDR1 SGHVS and CDR2 FQNEAQ. The CDR3 nucleotides are TGTGCCAGCAGCTTAAACTGGGAAAAACTGTTTTTT. This codes for CASSLNWEKLFF.